A selection of T cell receptor beta chains follows, all from one sample in a study of T-cell memory formation after mild COVID-19. TCRdb reanalysed the 5' RACE reads using MiXCR and keeps one entry per CDR3 protein. The sample includes 550,000 to 700,000 distinct CDR3 sequences, roughly 17% of them seen just once. Sequenced sample: PBMCs or a T cell subset sorted from them (not recorded which). These receptors all stem from an adult woman who had mild COVID-19 (a few samples of this study predate the infection). Cell type and time point are not known. CDR3s include the opening cysteine and the closing phenylalanine or tryptophan. The order of the fields is J gene, D gene, V gene, clone size, CDR3 protein, CDR3 DNA. A D gene is named only where the DNA matches it firmly. Clone size is not always given. Where it is, it says once, few, many or a class for expanded clones.

>TRBJ1-1|NA|TRBV3-1|NA
CASSQAPGNTEAFF
TGTGCCAGCAGCCAGGCCCCGGGAAACACTGAAGCTTTCTTT
>TRBJ2-7|NA|TRBV5-6|few
CASSFDETHYEQYF
TGTGCCAGCAGCTTCGACGAAACCCACTACGAGCAGTACTTC
>TRBJ1-1|TRBD1|TRBV20-1|NA
CSAPGRTGNTEAFF
TGCAGTGCTCCCGGCCGGACAGGGAACACTGAAGCTTTCTTT
>TRBJ2-1|NA|TRBV29-1|NA
CSVFRGYEQFF
TGCAGCGTTTTTCGGGGCTATGAGCAGTTCTTC
>TRBJ2-1|NA|TRBV3-1|NA
CASSQLVEQFF
TGTGCCAGCAGCCAACTAGTAGAGCAGTTCTTC
>TRBJ1-5|NA|TRBV7-9|NA
CASRQYTGNGRGQPQHF
TGTGCCAGCAGGCAATACACAGGGAATGGGCGGGGTCAGCCCCAGCATTTT
>TRBJ2-3|TRBD2|TRBV3-1|many
CASSAAGGRTDTQYF
TGTGCCAGCAGCGCAGCCGGGGGGAGGACAGATACGCAGTATTTT
>TRBJ1-1|NA|TRBV19|NA
CASSISRMNTEAFF
TGTGCCAGTAGTATATCCCGAATGAACACTGAAGCTTTCTTT
>TRBJ1-3|NA|TRBV29-1|NA
CSVSKYRGNSGNTIYF
TGCAGCGTGTCTAAGTATAGGGGGAACTCCGGAAACACCATATATTTT
>TRBJ1-5|NA|TRBV5-4|few
CASSFHQPQHF
TGTGCCAGCAGCTTCCATCAGCCCCAGCATTTT
>TRBJ2-5|NA|TRBV7-6|NA
CASSLAPGGGKETQYF
TGTGCCAGCAGCTTAGCGCCCGGGGGAGGTAAAGAGACCCAGTACTTC
>TRBJ1-2|TRBD1|TRBV24-1|NA
CATSGQGAQYGYTF
TGTGCCACCAGTGGACAGGGGGCACAGTATGGCTACACCTTC
>TRBJ2-2|NA|TRBV9|few
CASSPIAEANTGELFF
TGTGCCAGCAGCCCAATAGCGGAGGCGAACACCGGGGAGCTGTTTTTT
>TRBJ1-5|NA|TRBV11-2|few
CASSLIGNQPQHF
TGTGCCAGCAGCTTAATAGGGAATCAGCCCCAGCATTTT
>TRBJ2-7|NA|TRBV2|few
CASRQDTKYEQYF
TGTGCCAGCAGACAAGATACAAAGTACGAGCAGTACTTC
>TRBJ2-2|NA|TRBV4-3|NA
CASKRGMNTGELFF
TGCGCCAGCAAGCGAGGAATGAACACCGGGGAGCTGTTTTTT
>TRBJ2-1|TRBD2|TRBV10-3|NA
CAISESLGGDPGHNEQLF
TGTGCCATCAGTGAGTCACTGGGAGGGGACCCTGGGCACAATGAGCAGTTATTC